Shown below are 14 T cell receptor beta chains from a single sample sequenced in a study of blood T cell repertoires in COVID-19. Profiled with immunoSEQ multiplex PCR; TCRdb holds only in-frame clones, not every one. The data hold 300,000 to 450,000 clones, with roughly 86% observed a single time. The material sequenced was peripheral blood. The receptors here all came from a woman in her thirties with COVID-19, enrolled during active disease.

This chain uses TRBV7-2 with TRBJ2-1, with a weak D call TRBD2 (6 bases). The CDR3 consists of 15 residues. Germline V lookup: CDR1 SGHTA, CDR2 FQGNSA. V was clipped by 8 bases and J by 1 base, with 15 bases between them. CDR3 bases: TGTGCCAGCTTAGGGGCGGGGACGTCCTACAATGAGCAGTTCTTC. Translated, it gives CASLGAGTSYNEQFF.

The chain links TRBV7-9 to TRBJ1-5; 9 bases agree with TRBD1. The CDR3 sequence is 16 residues long. The germline CDR1 and CDR2 sequences are SEHNR and FQNEAQ (reference sequence). Trimming cost V 4 bases and J 4 bases; bases outside gene matches: 8. CDR3 in amino acids: CASSSSDRGKNQPQHF. The CDR3 nucleotides are TGTGCCAGCAGCTCCTCGGACAGGGGAAAGAATCAGCCCCAGCATTTT.

The V and J genes are TRBV5-4 and TRBJ1-6; D gene uncertain. V was clipped by 0 bases and J by 14 bases, with 12 bases between them. This CDR3 has 13 residues. Germline V gives CDR1 SGHNT, CDR2 YYREEE (reference sequence). The CDR3 loop reads CASSLGGDWSLHF. CDR3 nucleotides: TGTGCCAGCAGCTTGGGGGGAGATTGGTCCCTCCACTTT.

This clone was recorded once. The chain joins TRBV15 to TRBJ2-4, with no clear D. Germline V lookup: CDR1 LNHNV, CDR2 YYDKDF (reference sequence). Trimming cost V 1 base and J 2 bases, with 12 bases left between them. There are 16 residues in the CDR3. This chain's CDR3 is CATSRGVNRPKNIQYF. The CDR3 region has the DNA TGTGCCACCAGCAGAGGGGTGAACAGACCCAAAAACATTCAGTACTTC.

The chain employs TRBV30 and TRBJ2-3, with D possibly being TRBD2 (5 bases). This CDR3 comprises 13 residues. Trimming removed 2 bases at V and 3 bases at J, with 9 bases between. The germline CDR1 and CDR2 sequences are GTSNPN and SVGIG (reference sequence). The CDR3 bases are TGTGCCTGGAGTCCTGGCGGGACAGATACGCAGTATTTT. It yields the protein CAWSPGGTDTQYF.

A note on this clone: Different DNA sequences within this sample yield the same CDR3. The chain employs TRBV7-2 and TRBJ2-7, with 10 nucleotides matching TRBD2. The CDR3 has 14 residues. Germline trimming cut 5 bases from V and 3 bases from J; bases unmatched to any gene: 4. Germline V gives CDR1 SGHTA, CDR2 FQGNSA. CDR3 loop: CASSLGLAVYEQYF. The CDR3, as DNA: TGTGCCAGCAGCCTCGGACTAGCGGTCTACGAGCAGTACTTC.

The chain couples TRBV7-9 to TRBJ1-2; D is uncertain. The CDR3 consists of 12 residues. The V gene's germline CDR1 is SEHNR and CDR2 FQNEAQ (reference sequence). Trimming removed 3 bases from V and 4 bases from J, with 6 bases in between. The CDR3 region has the DNA TGTGCCAGCAGCTTGAGAACCTATGGCTACACCTTC. It translates to CASSLRTYGYTF.

The V gene is TRBV5-1, the J gene TRBJ2-3; the match to TRBD2 covers 14 bases. The CDR3 sequence is 16 residues long. Unmatched junction bases numbered 5, after V lost 4 bases and J lost 4 bases. Germline V lookup: CDR1 SGHRS, CDR2 YFSETQ. CDR3 region: CASSQGLAGDADTQYF. The CDR3 DNA is TGCGCCAGCAGCCAGGGACTAGCGGGAGACGCAGATACGCAGTATTTT.

The gene calls are TRBV19 and TRBJ2-7, with D hard to call. Per germline, CDR1 LNHDA and CDR2 SQIVND (reference sequence). Trimming pared 5 bases from V and 6 bases from J, leaving 8 bases between. The length of the CDR3 is 11 residues. The CDR3 protein is CASSWSTEQYF. CDR3 bases: TGTGCCAGTAGTTGGAGTACCGAGCAGTACTTC. Complete variable domain (other parts from reference TRBV19 and TRBJ2-7): DGGITQSPKYLFRKEGQNVTLSCEQNLNHDAMYWYRQDPGQGLRLIYYSQIVNDFQKGDIAEGYSVSREKKESFPLTVTSAQKNPTAFYLCASSWSTEQYFGPGTRLTVT.

The chain combines TRBV3-1 (or the pseudogene TRBV3-2) with TRBJ1-2; D unresolved. This CDR3 region has 13 residues. Germline V gene lookup returns CDR1 LGHDT and CDR2 YNNKEL (reference sequence). V lost 0 bases to trimming and J lost 5 bases, with 7 bases between them. CDR3 in DNA: TGTGCCAGCAGCCAAGAGGTCGGGTATGGCTACACCTTC. It codes for CASSQEVGYGYTF.

The V call is TRBV27, the J call TRBJ2-3; no clear D gene. Germline-derived CDR1 and CDR2 are MNHEY and SMNVEV (reference sequence). Deletions cut 6 bases from V and 2 bases from J, with 9 bases between. This CDR3 has 13 residues. CDR3 coding DNA: TGTGCCAGCAGAATAGCAAACACAGATACGCAGTATTTT. Translation: CASRIANTDTQYF.

This sequence joins TRBV2 and TRBJ1-4; 8 bases align to TRBD1. The V gene's germline CDR1 is SNHLY and CDR2 FYNNEI. The CDR3 totals 13 residues. J gave up 6 bases and V 9 bases, and 6 bases lay outside the gene matches. In nucleotides, the CDR3 is TGTGCCAGTCGGACAGGGTGGGATGAAAAACTGTTTTTT. It is translated as CASRTGWDEKLFF.

At least ten counts were recorded for this clone. The chain is built from TRBV5-1 and TRBJ2-7, with D possibly being TRBD1 (7 bases). The ends were cut back, 0 bases at V and 5 bases at J, with 21 bases in the middle. This CDR3 is built from 17 residues. Per germline, CDR1 SGHRS and CDR2 YFSETQ. This CDR3 is CASSLGFGGGKVHEQYF. As DNA, the CDR3 is TGCGCCAGCAGCTTGGGATTCGGAGGGGGCAAAGTCCACGAGCAGTACTTC.

The V and J genes are TRBV24-1 and TRBJ2-5; 8 nucleotides match TRBD1. Germline CDR1 and CDR2: KGHDR and SFDVKD. The trim removed 3 bases at V and 5 bases at J, leaving 7 bases unmatched. The CDR3 consists of 15 residues. CDR3 DNA sequence: TGTGCCACCAGTGATGGACAGGGAGGTAGGGAGACCCAGTACTTC. This encodes CATSDGQGGRETQYF.